A single T cell receptor (beta chain) is shown here with its context. Adults between roughly 18 and 95 years of age took part from some 25 US areas. Participant-reported clinical history was the basis for cohort assignment. Assay: immunoSEQ multiplex PCR; the TCRdb copy retains only in-frame clones and omits some. The sample shows approximately 210,000 clones, under 90% of them seen only once. This specimen comes from a study of blood T cell repertoires in COVID-19. Study-level background: Italy, Spain and the United States were the sources of the convalescent and acute COVID-19 samples. T cells, B-cell-depleted T cells, or PBMCs supplied cDNA or gDNA.

This CDR3 spans 17 amino acids. CDR1 and CDR2 from the germline V gene are DFQATT and SNEGSKA (reference sequence). V gave up 3 bases and J gave up 5 bases; unmatched junction bases: 11. The sample was PBMCs or T cells enriched from blood (not recorded which). The chain joins TRBV20-1 to TRBJ1-5; 12 bases line up with TRBD1. This receptor was obtained from a woman between 45 and 60 years old with acute COVID-19. Here the CDR3 DNA reads TGCAGTGCTAGTAAGGGACAGGGGGCTCCAGGCCATCAGCCCCAGCATTTT. It encodes CSASKGQGAPGHQPQHF.